These 20 T cell receptor beta chains were all obtained from the same sample, sequenced in a study of cytomegalovirus exposure and HLA in healthy donors. The study ran its PCR with 60 Vbeta and 13 Jbeta primers. The protocol was immunoSEQ multiplex PCR, while the TCRdb copy is restricted to in-frame clones and leaves out a portion. The sample has over 250,000 clones, roughly 89% seen once; the top ten hold approximately 4.3%. Sequencing was performed on PBMCs. These receptors all come from a man aged 35-49 years in good health and CMV-seropositive.

This chain connects TRBV20-1 to TRBJ2-1; D remains ambiguous. The germline CDR1 and CDR2 sequences are DFQATT and SNEGSKA (reference sequence). V gave up 5 bases and J gave up 10 bases, with 12 bases separating them. CDR3 length equals 11 residues. The CDR3 protein is CSAGLGEEQFF. DNA of the CDR3: TGCAGTGCTGGCCTTGGAGAGGAGCAGTTCTTC.

The rearrangement uses TRBV27 and TRBJ2-2; TRBD2 might be the D (6 bases). V gave up 7 bases and J gave up 5 bases, with 14 bases separating them. The germline CDR1 and CDR2 sequences are MNHEY and SMNVEV (reference sequence). CDR3 length: 14 amino acids. CDR3 region: CASKIAAGTGELFF. The CDR3 nucleotides are TGTGCCAGCAAAATAGCGGCGGGGACCGGGGAGCTGTTTTTT.

The rearrangement joins TRBV5-4 to TRBJ2-7; a possible D gene is TRBD1 (6 bases). This CDR3 has 14 residues. V dropped 4 bases and J dropped 6 bases, with 17 bases sitting between them. Per germline, CDR1 SGHNT and CDR2 YYREEE (reference sequence). For the CDR3, the DNA is TGTGCCAGCAGCCTCATAGGGATAGGGGGCGAGCAGTACTTC. Protein product: CASSLIGIGGEQYF.

V and J are TRBV19 and TRBJ1-5; 8 bases map to TRBD1. Germline V lookup: CDR1 LNHDA, CDR2 SQIVND (reference sequence). The CDR3 is 14 residues long. V was pared by 4 bases and J by 6 bases, with 5 bases of the junction left unmatched. CDR3 nucleotides: TGTGCCAGTAGTACAGGGGGCCGCCTTCAGCCCCAGCATTTT. Its protein is CASSTGGRLQPQHF.

For this clone: The junction differs from germline at one of its ends, possibly a read error. J is TRBJ2-1 and V is TRBV7-7; D unclear. The CDR3 runs 14 residues. Germline V gene sequence: CDR1 SSHAT, CDR2 FNYEAQ (reference sequence). The CDR3 region is CASSSPLKPNEQFF. In DNA form, the CDR3 reads TGTGCTAGCAGCTCCCCCCTGAAGCCTAATGAGCAGTTCTTC.

A note on this clone: This sample includes further DNA sequences coding for the same CDR3. The gene calls are TRBV7-3 and TRBJ2-3, with 9 nucleotides matching TRBD1. The CDR3 length is 14 residues. Trimming removed 5 bases from V and 4 bases from J; junction bases left unmatched: 4. Germline CDR1 and CDR2: SGHTA and FQGTGA. The CDR3 spells CASSVDRGADTQYF. The DNA for the CDR3 is TGTGCCAGCAGCGTGGACAGGGGTGCAGATACGCAGTATTTT.

As concerns this clone: Different DNA sequences within this sample yield the same CDR3. The chain combines TRBV5-4 with TRBJ2-7; D might be TRBD2 (6 bases). This CDR3 region has 13 residues. CDR1 is SGHNT, CDR2 YYREEE, per germline (reference sequence). The V gene lost 3 bases and the J gene lost 1 base, with 8 bases spanning the gap. The CDR3, as DNA: TGTGCCAGCAGCTCCGGGACTTCCTACGAGCAGTACTTC. Translated, it gives CASSSGTSYEQYF. The full variable domain, in which reference TRBV5-4 and TRBJ2-7 provide the parts outside the CDR3, is ETGVTQSPTHLIKTRGQQVTLRCSSQSGHNTVSWYQQALGQGPQFIFQYYREEENGRGNFPPRFSGLQFPNYSSELNVNALELDDSALYLCASSSGTSYEQYFGPGTRLTVT.

The chain has TRBV19 and TRBJ1-2; 8 nucleotides align to TRBD1. J gave up 4 bases and V 7 bases, and 11 bases lay outside the gene matches. Germline V gene lookup returns CDR1 LNHDA and CDR2 SQIVND (reference sequence). This CDR3 is 15 amino acids long. CDR3 in DNA: TGTGCCAGTAAGGTCTATTGGACAGGGTCCTATGGCTACACCTTC. Its translation: CASKVYWTGSYGYTF.

The rearrangement uses TRBV2 and TRBJ2-1, with TRBD2 matching 7 bases. Germline V gene lookup returns CDR1 SNHLY and CDR2 FYNNEI. The CDR3 extends over 17 amino acids. After removal of 3 bases from V and 5 bases from J, the junction contained 13 bases not matched to a gene. CDR3 protein: CASSEDLSGPIDNEQFF. The DNA for the CDR3 is TGTGCCAGCAGTGAGGACCTTAGCGGGCCCATCGACAATGAGCAGTTCTTC.

The V and J genes are TRBV5-4 and TRBJ1-2; D is undetermined. The length of the CDR3 is 13 residues. V was clipped by 4 bases and J by 8 bases, with 15 bases between them. Per germline, CDR1 SGHNT and CDR2 YYREEE (reference sequence). The CDR3 nucleotides are TGTGCCAGCAGCACGACTCGGAGCGAAGGCTACACCTTC. Amino acid sequence: CASSTTRSEGYTF.

To note about this clone: Sequence at one end of the junction differs from germline and may be a read error. V is TRBV7-9 and J is TRBJ1-1; D perhaps matches TRBD1 (5 bases). The CDR3 runs to 12 residues. Germline CDR1 and CDR2: SEHNR and FQNEAQ (reference sequence). The CDR3 nucleotides are TGTTCCAGCAGCAAGGGGTACACTGAAGCTTTCTTT. It translates to CSSSKGYTEAFF.

There are a few counts of this clone. This rearrangement joins TRBV7-2 to TRBJ2-2, with TRBD2 identical over 13 bases. The CDR3 contains 17 residues. Germline V gene sequence: CDR1 SGHTA, CDR2 FQGNSA. Unmatched junction bases numbered 8, after V lost 5 bases and J lost 5 bases. The CDR3 DNA follows: TGTGCCAGCAGCAGGGGGGGACTAGCGGGACAAACCGGGGAGCTGTTTTTT. Translating gives CASSRGGLAGQTGELFF.

This chain joins TRBV29-1 and TRBJ2-2, with D uncertain. V was shortened by 4 bases and J by 7 bases, with 7 bases between the two germline ends. Germline V gives CDR1 SQVTM, CDR2 ANQGSEA. The CDR3 has 11 residues. The DNA of the CDR3 is TGCAGCGTTGCGGTAATCGGGGAGCTGTTTTTT. Translated: CSVAVIGELFF.

J is TRBJ2-7 and V is TRBV7-8; TRBD2 might be the D (5 bases). The CDR3 consists of 14 residues. From germline, CDR1 is SGHVS and CDR2 FQNEAQ. Between the trimmed V and J ends, which lost 2 bases and 0 bases, there was a span of 8 bases. CDR3 in DNA: TGTGCCAGCAGCTTAAGCGGCAGCTCCTACGAGCAGTACTTC. Protein: CASSLSGSSYEQYF.

The chain has TRBV5-1 and TRBJ1-1; the match to TRBD1 covers 7 bases. The CDR3 has 14 residues. CDR1 SGHRS and CDR2 YFSETQ come from the germline V gene. Germline trimming cut 0 bases from V and 5 bases from J; bases unmatched to any gene: 4. As DNA, the CDR3 is TGCGCCAGCAGCTTGGGACAGGGACAAACTGAAGCTTTCTTT. This sequence encodes CASSLGQGQTEAFF.

In its sample, this clone was seen once. This rearrangement joins TRBV2 to TRBJ2-5, with TRBD2 identical over 7 bases. Trimming took 6 bases from V and 3 from J; bases not matched to a gene: 13. The CDR3 covers 16 residues. Looked up from germline, CDR1 is SNHLY and CDR2 is FYNNEI. The CDR3: CASRISSGMGEETQYF. The CDR3 DNA reads as TGTGCCAGCAGGATCTCCAGCGGGATGGGGGAAGAGACCCAGTACTTC.

The gene calls are TRBV27 and TRBJ2-2, with 7 bases aligning to TRBD2. The CDR3 consists of 16 residues. The V gene's germline CDR1 is MNHEY and CDR2 SMNVEV (reference sequence). V dropped 2 bases and J dropped 5; count of bases not matched to a gene: 8. This chain's CDR3 is CASSLPGGGRTGELFF. The CDR3 bases are TGTGCCAGCAGTTTACCTGGGGGGGGACGGACCGGGGAGCTGTTTTTT.

This clone came up a few times. The chain recombines TRBV27 with TRBJ2-7; possible D gene TRBD2, 5 bases. Germline CDR1 reads MNHEY; CDR2 reads SMNVEV (reference sequence). V was pared by 9 bases and J by 0 bases, with 12 bases between. The CDR3 is made up of 13 amino acids. The CDR3 reads CASRAGSSYEQYF. The CDR3 DNA sequence: TGTGCCAGTAGGGCGGGCAGCTCCTACGAGCAGTACTTC.

J is TRBJ2-4 and V is TRBV2; 9 bases agree with TRBD1. Germline lookup yields CDR1 SNHLY and CDR2 FYNNEI. This CDR3 comprises 13 residues. The J segment lost 8 bases and the V segment lost 6 bases, leaving 5 bases of the junction unmatched. CDR3 coding DNA: TGTGCCAGCAGGGAACAGGGGGCCCACATTCAGTACTTC. Its translation is CASREQGAHIQYF. The full variable domain, completed using reference TRBV2 and TRBJ2-4, is EPEVTQTPSHQVTQMGQEVILRCVPISNHLYFYWYRQILGQKVEFLVSFYNNEISEKSEIFDDQFSVERPDGSNFTLKIRSTKLEDSAMYFCASREQGAHIQYFGAGTRLSVL.

The CDR3 DNA is TGTGCCAGCAGAGGGGGACAAGAGACCCAGTACTTC. This encodes CASRGGQETQYF. This chain connects TRBV6-6 to TRBJ2-5; the D gene is possibly TRBD1 (6 bases). This CDR3 has 12 residues. From germline, CDR1 is MNHNY and CDR2 SVGAGI (reference sequence). V was clipped by 6 bases and J by 2 bases, with 7 bases between them.